The rows below give T cell receptor beta chains drawn from one sample of a study of shared clonotypes between healthy human individuals. Clones were sequenced by immunoSEQ multiplex PCR, and TCRdb holds only the in-frame ones, with some missing. The table shows over a million clones, with 75% to 80% occurring only once. Sequencing used memory CD4+ T cells from PBMCs. These TCRs come from a young man in good health. Some clones in this sample may be carry-over from other donors' samples. Both conserved end residues are part of each CDR3. A D gene is named only where the DNA matches it firmly. Clone size is shown for a subset of rows, as once, few, many or a class of expanded clone.

clone size	J gene	V gene	D gene	CDR3 protein	CDR3 DNA
.	TRBJ2-7	TRBV5-5	.	CASSLVGGSYEQYF	TGTGCCAGCAGCTTGGTAGGGGGTTCCTACGAGCAGTACTTC
.	TRBJ2-5	TRBV25-1	TRBD2	CASREGTSGYQETQYF	TGTGCCAGCCGCGAAGGGACTAGCGGGTACCAAGAGACCCAGTACTTC
.	TRBJ2-7	TRBV5-1	TRBD1	CASSLEGQGAHEQYF	TGCGCCAGCAGCTTGGAGGGACAGGGGGCCCACGAGCAGTACTTC
.	TRBJ1-1	TRBV7-9	.	CASSLAGRPTEAFF	TGTGCCAGCAGCTTAGCTGGCAGGCCAACTGAAGCTTTCTTT
many	TRBJ2-7	TRBV4-1	TRBD2	CASSRGPTSGKGYEQYF	TGCGCCAGCAGCCGAGGACCGACTAGCGGGAAGGGCTACGAGCAGTACTTC
.	TRBJ1-1	TRBV6-4	.	CASIFRESGGMNTEAFF	TGTGCCAGCATATTCAGGGAGAGTGGGGGTATGAACACTGAAGCTTTCTTT
.	TRBJ1-3	TRBV7-9	.	CASSFGRTGNTIYF	TGTGCCAGCAGCTTCGGACGGACTGGAAACACCATATATTTT
once	TRBJ2-7	TRBV30	TRBD1	CAWSVRTGAGEQYF	TGTGCCTGGAGTGTTAGGACAGGGGCTGGCGAGCAGTACTTC
.	TRBJ2-3	TRBV7-8	.	CASSLARGSTDTQYF	TGTGCCAGCAGCTTAGCTCGCGGTTCCACAGATACGCAGTATTTT
.	TRBJ1-2	TRBV28	.	CASYRGDGYTF	TGTGCCAGCTATAGGGGGGATGGCTACACCTTC
.	TRBJ2-1	TRBV2	TRBD1	CASSGRDRVSNEQFF	TGTGCCAGCAGTGGGAGGGACAGGGTAAGCAATGAGCAGTTCTTC
.	TRBJ1-1	TRBV29-1	TRBD1	CSVVVTGERTGANTEAFF	TGCAGCGTTGTAGTCACCGGCGAAAGGACAGGGGCTAACACTGAAGCTTTCTTT
.	TRBJ1-5	TRBV6-6	.	CASRYNPEGQPQHF	TGTGCCAGCAGATATAACCCCGAGGGGCAGCCCCAGCATTTT
.	TRBJ1-3	TRBV7-7	.	CASSPGRVSGNTIYF	TGTGCCAGCAGCCCCGGCCGAGTCTCTGGAAACACCATATATTTT
.	TRBJ1-2	TRBV6-5	TRBD1	CASSRGQAANYGYTF	TGTGCCAGCAGCCGAGGACAGGCAGCTAACTATGGCTACACCTTC
.	TRBJ2-1	TRBV28	.	CASSSPQGGGRHEQFF	TGTGCCAGCAGTTCTCCCCAGGGCGGGGGCCGGCATGAGCAGTTCTTC
few	TRBJ2-7	TRBV7-3	TRBD2	CASSLGTSGSRTEQYF	TGTGCCAGCAGCCTCGGGACTAGCGGGAGCCGCACCGAGCAGTACTTC
.	TRBJ2-5	TRBV10-3	TRBD1	CAISEGRGSQETQYF	TGTGCCATCAGTGAGGGCAGGGGGTCCCAAGAGACCCAGTACTTC
few	TRBJ2-1	TRBV18	TRBD2	CASSPLSGRLPNEQFF	TGTGCCAGCTCACCACTTAGCGGGAGGCTCCCCAATGAGCAGTTCTTC
once	TRBJ2-1	TRBV19	.	CASSWRRGPGNEQFF	TGTGCCAGTAGCTGGCGACGGGGCCCTGGCAATGAGCAGTTCTTC
.	TRBJ1-1	TRBV19	.	CASINRAEPITEAFF	TGTGCCAGTATTAACAGGGCCGAACCTATCACTGAAGCTTTCTTT
.	TRBJ1-2	TRBV2	.	CASRQGVGGYTF	TGTGCCAGCAGACAGGGTGTAGGTGGCTACACCTTC
.	TRBJ2-6	TRBV27	.	CASTQSRAGANVLTF	TGTGCCAGCACCCAGTCGCGGGCTGGGGCCAACGTCCTGACTTTC
.	TRBJ1-5	TRBV7-2	.	CASRSYKRIQPQHF	TGTGCCAGCAGATCCTACAAGAGGATTCAGCCCCAGCATTTT
.	TRBJ2-5	TRBV5-1	.	CASSLSRRQTQYF	TGCGCCAGCAGCTTGAGCAGGAGACAGACCCAGTACTTC
.	TRBJ1-1	TRBV2	.	CASSAFGIRSRKNTEAFF	TGTGCCAGCAGTGCTTTCGGAATACGATCTAGGAAGAACACTGAAGCTTTCTTT
.	TRBJ2-5	TRBV18	TRBD2	CASSPPGGRAEVETQYF	TGTGCCAGCTCGCCTCCCGGCGGGAGGGCCGAGGTTGAGACCCAGTACTTC
.	TRBJ1-1	TRBV6-5	.	CASSYRGQTNTEAFF	TGTGCCAGCAGTTACCGCGGGCAAACGAACACTGAAGCTTTCTTT
.	TRBJ1-5	TRBV28	TRBD1	CASSVIQGARSNQPQHF	TGTGCCAGCAGTGTCATCCAGGGGGCGAGGAGCAATCAGCCCCAGCATTTT